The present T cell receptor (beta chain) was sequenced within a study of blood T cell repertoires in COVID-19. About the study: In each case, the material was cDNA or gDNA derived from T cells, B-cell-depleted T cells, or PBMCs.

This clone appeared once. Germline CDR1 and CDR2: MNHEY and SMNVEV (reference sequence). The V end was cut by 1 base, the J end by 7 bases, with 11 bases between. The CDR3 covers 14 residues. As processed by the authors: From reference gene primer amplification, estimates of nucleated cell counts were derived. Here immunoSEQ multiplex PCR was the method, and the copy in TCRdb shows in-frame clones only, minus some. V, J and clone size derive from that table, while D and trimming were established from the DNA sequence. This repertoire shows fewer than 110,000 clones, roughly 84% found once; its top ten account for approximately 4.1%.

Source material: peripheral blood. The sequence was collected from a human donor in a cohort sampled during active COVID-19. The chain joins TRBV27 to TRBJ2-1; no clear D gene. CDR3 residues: CASSLYMLDNEQFF. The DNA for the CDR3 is TGTGCCAGCAGTTTATACATGCTAGATAATGAGCAGTTCTTC.